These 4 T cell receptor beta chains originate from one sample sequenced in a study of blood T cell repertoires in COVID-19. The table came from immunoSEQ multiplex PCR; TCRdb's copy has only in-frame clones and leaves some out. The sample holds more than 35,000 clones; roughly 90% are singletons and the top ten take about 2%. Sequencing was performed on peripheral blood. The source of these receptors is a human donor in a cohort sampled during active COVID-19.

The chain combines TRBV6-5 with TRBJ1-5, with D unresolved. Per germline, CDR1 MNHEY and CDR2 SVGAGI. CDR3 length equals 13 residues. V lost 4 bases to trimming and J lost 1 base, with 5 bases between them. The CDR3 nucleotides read TGTGCCAGCAGTTTTGGCAGCAATCAGCCCCAGCATTTT. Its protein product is CASSFGSNQPQHF.

CDR3 sequence reads: CASSGTGTRIEKLFF. DNA of the CDR3: TGTGCCAGTAGTGGGACAGGGACTAGGATAGAAAAACTGTTTTTT. The rearrangement links TRBV19 to TRBJ1-4; 9 bases align to TRBD1. Germline CDR1 and CDR2: LNHDA and SQIVND (reference sequence). J was trimmed by 8 bases and V by 5 bases; bases with no gene match: 9. This CDR3 spans 15 amino acids.

The CDR3 reads CASTYTGGYGYTF. The CDR3 DNA is TGTGCCAGTACTTACACAGGGGGCTATGGCTACACCTTC. V usage is TRBV19 and J usage is TRBJ1-2; TRBD1 matches at 8 bases. J was trimmed by 4 bases and V by 7 bases; bases with no gene match: 5. The V gene's germline CDR1 is LNHDA and CDR2 SQIVND (reference sequence). The length of the CDR3 is 13 residues.

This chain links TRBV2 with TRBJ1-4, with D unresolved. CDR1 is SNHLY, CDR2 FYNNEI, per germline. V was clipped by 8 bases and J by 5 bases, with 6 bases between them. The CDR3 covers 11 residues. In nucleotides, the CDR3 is TGTGCCAGCGGGGAGAATGAAAAACTGTTTTTT. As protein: CASGENEKLFF.